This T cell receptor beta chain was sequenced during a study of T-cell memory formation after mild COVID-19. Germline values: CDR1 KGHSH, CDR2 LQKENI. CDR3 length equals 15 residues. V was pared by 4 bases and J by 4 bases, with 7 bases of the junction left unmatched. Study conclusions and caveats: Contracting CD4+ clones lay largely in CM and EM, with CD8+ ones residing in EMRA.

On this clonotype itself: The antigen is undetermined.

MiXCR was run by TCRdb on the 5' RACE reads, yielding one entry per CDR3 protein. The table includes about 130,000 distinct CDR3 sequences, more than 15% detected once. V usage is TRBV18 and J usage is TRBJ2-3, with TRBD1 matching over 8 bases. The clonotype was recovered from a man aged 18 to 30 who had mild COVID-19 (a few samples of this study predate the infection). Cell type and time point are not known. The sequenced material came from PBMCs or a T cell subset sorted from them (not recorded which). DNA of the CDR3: TGTGCCAGCTCACAAACAGGGGGAGGCGCAGATACGCAGTATTTT. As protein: CASSQTGGGADTQYF. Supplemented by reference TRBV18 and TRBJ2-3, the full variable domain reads NAGVMQNPRHLVRRRGQEARLRCSPMKGHSHVYWYRQLPEEGLKFMVYLQKENIIDESGMPKERFSAEFPKEGPSILRIQQVVRGDSAAYFCASSQTGGGADTQYFGPGTRLTVL.